These 21 T cell receptor beta chains originate from one sample sequenced in a study of shared clonotypes between healthy human individuals. Sequenced by immunoSEQ multiplex PCR; TCRdb stores in-frame clones only, minus some. The data show about 2.4 million clones, 93% seen once. The material sequenced was naive CD4+ T cells from PBMCs. Noted subset: CD45RA+ positively selected. The receptors were gathered from a man younger than 35 in good health. Some clones in this sample may be carry-over from other donors' samples.

The J gene is TRBJ2-3, the V gene TRBV27; D ambiguous. Deletions cut 7 bases from V and 0 bases from J, with 11 bases between. The CDR3 has 14 amino acids. Germline-derived CDR1 and CDR2 are MNHEY and SMNVEV (reference sequence). The DNA for the CDR3 is TGTGCCAGCACCCGAATATTTAGCACAGATACGCAGTATTTT. Its protein product is CASTRIFSTDTQYF.

The chain uses TRBV6-1 and TRBJ1-5, with unresolved D. CDR1 and CDR2 (germline): MNHNS, SASEGT. The V end was cut by 5 bases, the J end by 0 bases, with 11 bases between. The CDR3 spans 15 residues. The CDR3 is CASSLRGYSNQPQHF. The CDR3 nucleotides are TGTGCCAGCAGTCTCCGGGGTTATAGCAATCAGCCCCAGCATTTT.

The rearrangement joins TRBV6-1 to TRBJ2-7; perhaps D is TRBD1 or TRBD2 (5 bases each). CDR1 is MNHNS and CDR2 is SASEGT in the germline V gene. The V gene lost 6 bases and the J gene lost 4 bases, with 16 bases spanning the gap. CDR3 length: 14 residues. The chain's CDR3 is CASRIGDRNYEQYF. In nucleotides, the CDR3 is TGTGCCAGCAGGATTGGGGACCGGAATTACGAGCAGTACTTC.

The chain couples TRBV5-8 to TRBJ2-2; 11 positions match TRBD2. V shed 4 bases, J shed 4 bases, and the junction held 3 bases outside the gene matches. In germline, CDR1 is SGHTS, CDR2 YDEGEE. The CDR3 runs to 15 residues. CDR3 region: CASSASGRSTGELFF. Written as DNA, the CDR3 is TGTGCCAGCAGCGCTAGCGGGAGGTCCACCGGGGAGCTGTTTTTT.

This chain joins TRBV11-2 and TRBJ2-5, with D possibly matching TRBD1 (7 bases). Per germline, CDR1 SGHAT and CDR2 FQNNGV. The V end lost 3 bases, the J end lost 4 bases, and 12 bases lay between the germline ends. The CDR3 contains 14 residues. In nucleotides, the CDR3 is TGTGCCAGCAGCTTCCGACAGGGAGGAGAGACCCAGTACTTC. Residues: CASSFRQGGETQYF.

The chain links TRBV5-1 to TRBJ1-4, with 10 bases lining up with TRBD1. After removal of 4 bases from V and 8 bases from J, the junction contained 8 bases not matched to a gene. CDR3 length: 15 amino acids. Germline lookup yields CDR1 SGHRS and CDR2 YFSETQ. The CDR3 is CASSVVGTGEEKLFF. CDR3 in DNA: TGCGCCAGCAGCGTGGTGGGGACAGGGGAGGAAAAACTGTTTTTT.

The chain joins TRBV7-9 to TRBJ2-1, with D perhaps TRBD2 (6 bases). V was cut by 7 bases and J by 8 bases, with 18 bases left in between. CDR3 size: 14 residues. CDR1 is SEHNR, CDR2 FQNEAQ, per germline (reference sequence). In DNA, the CDR3 is TGTGCCAGCAAGCGCCGGAGGGACGGGGATGAGCAGTTCTTC. As protein: CASKRRRDGDEQFF.

The chain employs TRBV9 and TRBJ2-7; 9 bases fit TRBD1. With 3 bases clipped from V and 4 bases from J, the junction kept 2 bases outside the gene matches. This CDR3 has 13 residues. Per germline, CDR1 SGDLS and CDR2 YYNGEE. The CDR3 region is CASSGGTGYEQYF. The CDR3 DNA reads TGTGCCAGCAGCGGAGGGACAGGGTACGAGCAGTACTTC.

The chain joins TRBV10-3 to TRBJ2-3; possible D gene TRBD1, 5 bases. There are 14 residues in the CDR3. CDR1 is ENHRY and CDR2 is SYGVKD in the germline V gene. Trimming left V 4 bases short and J 4 bases short, with 12 bases between. As DNA, the CDR3 is TGTGCCATCAGTGTCAGGGTGGTGGCAGATACGCAGTATTTT. Translating it yields CAISVRVVADTQYF.

The chain has TRBV6-6 and TRBJ1-1; the D gene is possibly TRBD1 (5 bases). Germline lookup yields CDR1 MNHNY and CDR2 SVGAGI (reference sequence). This CDR3 has 14 amino acids. V was shortened by 2 bases and J by 4 bases, with 11 bases between the two germline ends. This chain's CDR3 is CASSYGGRGTEAFF. The CDR3 DNA reads as TGTGCCAGCAGTTACGGGGGACGGGGCACTGAAGCTTTCTTT.

This rearrangement joins TRBV7-3 to TRBJ2-1, with 7 bases identical to TRBD2. Germline V CDR1 and CDR2: SGHTA, FQGTGA. J was trimmed by 4 bases and V by 2 bases; bases with no gene match: 17. The CDR3 is 19 amino acids. Here the CDR3 reads CASSLRSTSTINLYNEQFF. The CDR3 DNA reads as TGTGCCAGCAGCTTACGATCGACTAGCACCATCAACCTTTACAATGAGCAGTTCTTC.

V usage is TRBV6-5 and J usage is TRBJ1-1; D gene unclear. V lost 1 base and J 0 bases, leaving 9 bases between the germline ends. The CDR3 extends over 15 amino acids. CDR1 and CDR2 from the germline V gene are MNHEY and SVGAGI. The DNA of the CDR3 is TGTGCCAGCAGTTACTATGGACGGTTGAACACTGAAGCTTTCTTT. It codes for CASSYYGRLNTEAFF.

The CDR3 sequence is CASSLDGYGYGYTF. The CDR3 bases are TGTGCCAGCAGCTTGGACGGATACGGCTATGGCTACACCTTC. This chain joins TRBV5-5 and TRBJ1-2; D is uncertain. There are 14 residues in the CDR3. Per the germline V gene, CDR1 is SGHKS and CDR2 is YYEKEE (reference sequence). V lost 0 bases, J lost 4 bases, and 10 bases lay in between.

The genes are TRBV5-4 and TRBJ2-3; 8 nucleotides line up with TRBD2. The CDR3 sequence is 16 residues long. CDR1 and CDR2 (germline): SGHNT, YYREEE (reference sequence). The trim removed 3 bases at V and 0 bases at J, leaving 6 bases unmatched. Written as DNA, the CDR3 is TGTGCCAGCAGCTCCCAGACTAGCGCAAGCACAGATACGCAGTATTTT. Protein product: CASSSQTSASTDTQYF.

This chain links TRBV6-6 with TRBJ1-4, with a possible D match to TRBD1 (5 bases). This CDR3 contains 14 residues. Per the germline V gene, CDR1 is MNHNY and CDR2 is SVGAGI (reference sequence). V was clipped by 6 bases and J by 7 bases, with 15 bases between them. The CDR3, as DNA: TGTGCCAGCAGGCGCCGGACATCTCCTGAAAAACTGTTTTTT. As protein: CASRRRTSPEKLFF.

The V and J genes are TRBV7-2 and TRBJ2-7, with TRBD2 as a possible D gene (5 bases). CDR1 SGHTA and CDR2 FQGNSA come from the germline V gene. Between the trimmed V and J ends, which lost 5 bases and 9 bases, there was a span of 14 bases. The CDR3 covers 12 residues. The CDR3 DNA is TGTGCCAGCAGCAAGGAAGTGGGGAGGCAGTACTTC. This gives the protein CASSKEVGRQYF.

The chain couples TRBV4-1 to TRBJ1-5; TRBD1 might be the D (6 bases). The V end was cut by 1 base, the J end by 2 bases, with 15 bases between. The CDR3 length is 17 residues. Germline lookup yields CDR1 MGHRA and CDR2 YSYEKL. CDR3: CASSQVAAQGGNQPQHF. The CDR3 DNA reads TGCGCCAGCAGCCAAGTGGCCGCACAGGGAGGCAATCAGCCCCAGCATTTT.

The J gene is TRBJ2-1, the V gene TRBV2; D is ambiguous. CDR3 length equals 13 residues. V lost 8 bases and J 6 bases, leaving 14 bases between the germline ends. In germline, CDR1 is SNHLY, CDR2 FYNNEI. CDR3 in DNA: TGTGCCAGCGAGCTCGAGTCGGGCAATGAGCAGTTCTTC. Translating gives CASELESGNEQFF.

As concerns this clone: The sample holds other DNA sequences that translate to the same CDR3. The rearrangement joins TRBV19 to TRBJ2-7; D remains ambiguous. Per the germline V gene, CDR1 is LNHDA and CDR2 is SQIVND (reference sequence). V lost 3 bases to trimming and J lost 3 bases, with 9 bases between them. CDR3 length: 13 amino acids. CDR3 sequence (DNA): TGTGCCAGTAGTATCAAGGGTAGCTACGAGCAGTACTTC. It is translated as CASSIKGSYEQYF.

For this clone: Additional DNA sequences in this sample encode the identical CDR3. The CDR3 loop reads CASSLRLAGQETQYF. The CDR3, as DNA: TGTGCCAGCAGCCTAAGACTAGCGGGCCAAGAGACCCAGTACTTC. The chain links TRBV5-4 to TRBJ2-5; TRBD2 matches 10 bases. The length of the CDR3 is 15 residues. The germline V gene encodes CDR1 SGHNT and CDR2 YYREEE (reference sequence). Losses at the gene ends were 4 bases for V and 1 base for J; bases not matched to a gene: 4. The variable domain in full, with the rest retrieved from reference TRBV5-4 and TRBJ2-5, is ETGVTQSPTHLIKTRGQQVTLRCSSQSGHNTVSWYQQALGQGPQFIFQYYREEENGRGNFPPRFSGLQFPNYSSELNVNALELDDSALYLCASSLRLAGQETQYFGPGTRLLVL.

With regard to this clone: Other nucleotide sequences in the sample specify the same CDR3. V and J are TRBV9 and TRBJ2-1, with TRBD2 identical over 11 bases. Germline CDR1 reads SGDLS; CDR2 reads YYNGEE. There are 15 residues in the CDR3. V lost 3 bases to trimming and J lost 2 bases; unmatched junction nucleotides: 1. The CDR3 reads CASSATSGAYNEQFF. CDR3 sequence (DNA): TGTGCCAGCAGCGCGACTAGCGGGGCCTACAATGAGCAGTTCTTC.